Sequencing of this T cell receptor (beta chain) was carried out in a study of shared clonotypes between healthy human individuals. TCRdb's table, derived via immunoSEQ multiplex PCR, lists solely in-frame clones and lacks some. This table has around 2.1 million clones, 95% appearing once. The germline CDR1 and CDR2 sequences are MNHEY and SVGAGI. Trimming took off 5 bases at V and 6 bases at J, with 11 bases between the two ends. The CDR3 extends over 13 amino acids. Sequencing was performed on naive CD4+ T cells sorted from blood. Regarding subset: CD45RA+ positively selected. V is TRBV6-5 and J is TRBJ2-4; D may correspond to TRBD1 or TRBD2 (6 bases each). The receptor was isolated from a man younger than 35 in good health. CDR3 residues: CASSQGTANIQYF. The DNA of the CDR3 is TGTGCCAGCAGTCAGGGGACTGCAAACATTCAGTACTTC.